This entry lists 2 T cell receptor beta chains sequenced from one sample in a study of Ad26.COV2.S vaccination and SARS-CoV-2 variants. The treatment here: 15 to 20 received Ad26.COV2.S at low or high dose, single or two shots; roughly 5 received placebo; per-sample allocation not given. Sampling took place 63 days after the first vaccine or placebo injection. Clones were sequenced by immunoSEQ multiplex PCR, and TCRdb holds only the in-frame ones, with some missing. Found here are some 250,000 clones, roughly 88% of them singletons; the top ten hold about 11%. The sample here was peripheral blood, taken in a trial of Ad26.COV2.S vaccine versus placebo. All receptors derive from a person aged 18-60 years who received the Ad26.COV2.S COVID-19 vaccine or a placebo.

This chain uses TRBV11-2 with TRBJ2-7; 8 bases align to TRBD1. V lost 5 bases, J lost 4 bases, and 10 bases stayed unmatched. CDR3 length equals 15 residues. Germline V lookup: CDR1 SGHAT, CDR2 FQNNGV. The CDR3 loop reads CASSLADRGPYEQYF. The CDR3 nucleotides read TGTGCCAGCAGCCTAGCCGACAGGGGCCCATACGAGCAGTACTTC.

This clone was recorded a few times. The genes are TRBV5-1 and TRBJ1-2; tentatively, D is TRBD1 (5 bases). Germline loops: CDR1 SGHRS, CDR2 YFSETQ. V lost 3 bases to trimming and J lost 6 bases, with 9 bases between them. CDR3 length: 12 residues. The CDR3 reads CASSSGTDGYTF. The CDR3 nucleotides are TGCGCCAGCAGCTCAGGGACTGATGGCTACACCTTC.